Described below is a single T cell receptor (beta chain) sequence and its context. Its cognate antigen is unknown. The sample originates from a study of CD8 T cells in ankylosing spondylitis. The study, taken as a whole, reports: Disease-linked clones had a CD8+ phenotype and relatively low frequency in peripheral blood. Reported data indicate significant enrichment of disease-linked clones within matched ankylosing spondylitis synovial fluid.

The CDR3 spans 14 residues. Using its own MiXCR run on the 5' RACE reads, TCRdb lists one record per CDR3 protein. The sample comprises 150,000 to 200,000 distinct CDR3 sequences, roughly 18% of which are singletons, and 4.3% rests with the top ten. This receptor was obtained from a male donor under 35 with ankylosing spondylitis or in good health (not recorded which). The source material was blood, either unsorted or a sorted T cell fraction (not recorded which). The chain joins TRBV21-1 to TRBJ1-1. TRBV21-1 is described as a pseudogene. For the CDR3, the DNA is TGTGCCAGCAGCATACGGGTCCGGAACACTGAAGCTTTCTTT. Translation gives CASSIRVRNTEAFF.